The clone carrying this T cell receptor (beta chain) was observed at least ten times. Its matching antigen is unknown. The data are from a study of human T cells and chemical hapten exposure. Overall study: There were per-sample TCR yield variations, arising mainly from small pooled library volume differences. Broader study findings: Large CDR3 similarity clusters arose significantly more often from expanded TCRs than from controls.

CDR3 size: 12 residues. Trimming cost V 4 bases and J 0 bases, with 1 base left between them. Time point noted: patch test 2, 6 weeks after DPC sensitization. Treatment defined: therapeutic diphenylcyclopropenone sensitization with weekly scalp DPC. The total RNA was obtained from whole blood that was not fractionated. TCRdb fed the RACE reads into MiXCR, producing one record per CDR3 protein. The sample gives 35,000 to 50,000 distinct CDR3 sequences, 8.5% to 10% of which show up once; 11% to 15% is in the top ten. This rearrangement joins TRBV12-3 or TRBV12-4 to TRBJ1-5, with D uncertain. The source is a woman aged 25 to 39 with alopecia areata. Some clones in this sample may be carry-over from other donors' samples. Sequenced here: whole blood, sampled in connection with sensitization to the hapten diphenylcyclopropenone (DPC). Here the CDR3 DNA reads TGTGCCAGCAGTTATAGCAATCAGCCCCAGCATTTT. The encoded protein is CASSYSNQPQHF.